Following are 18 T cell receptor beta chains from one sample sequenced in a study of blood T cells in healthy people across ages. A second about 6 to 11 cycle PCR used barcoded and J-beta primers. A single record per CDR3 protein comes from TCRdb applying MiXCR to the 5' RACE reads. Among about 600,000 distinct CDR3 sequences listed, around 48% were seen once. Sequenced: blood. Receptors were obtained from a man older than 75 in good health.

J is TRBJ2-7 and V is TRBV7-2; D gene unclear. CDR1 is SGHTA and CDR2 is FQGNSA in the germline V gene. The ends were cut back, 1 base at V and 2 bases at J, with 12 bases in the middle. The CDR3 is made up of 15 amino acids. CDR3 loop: CASSLEFRFPYEQYF. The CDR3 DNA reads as TGTGCCAGCAGCTTAGAGTTCCGTTTCCCCTACGAGCAGTACTTC. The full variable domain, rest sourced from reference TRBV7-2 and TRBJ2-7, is GAGVSQSPSNKVTEKGKDVELRCDPISGHTALYWYRQSLGQGLEFLIYFQGNSAPDKSGLPSDRFSAERTGGSVSTLTIQRTQQEDSAVYLCASSLEFRFPYEQYFGPGTRLTVT.

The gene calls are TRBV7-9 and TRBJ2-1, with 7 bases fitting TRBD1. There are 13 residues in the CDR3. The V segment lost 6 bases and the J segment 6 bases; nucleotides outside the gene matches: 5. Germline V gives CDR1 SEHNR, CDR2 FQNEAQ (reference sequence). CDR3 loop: CASSQGVSNEQFF. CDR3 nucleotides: TGTGCCAGCAGTCAGGGGGTGAGCAATGAGCAGTTCTTC.

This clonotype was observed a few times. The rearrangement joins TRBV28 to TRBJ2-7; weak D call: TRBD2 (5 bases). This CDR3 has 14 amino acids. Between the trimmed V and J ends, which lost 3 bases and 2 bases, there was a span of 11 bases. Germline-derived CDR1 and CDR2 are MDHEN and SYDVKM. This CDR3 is CASSLIRETYEQYF. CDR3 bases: TGTGCCAGCAGTTTGATTCGGGAAACCTACGAGCAGTACTTC. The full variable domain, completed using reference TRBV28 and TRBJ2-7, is DVKVTQSSRYLVKRTGEKVFLECVQDMDHENMFWYRQDPGLGLRLIYFSYDVKMKEKGDIPEGYSVSREKKERFSLILESASTNQTSMYLCASSLIRETYEQYFGPGTRLTVT.

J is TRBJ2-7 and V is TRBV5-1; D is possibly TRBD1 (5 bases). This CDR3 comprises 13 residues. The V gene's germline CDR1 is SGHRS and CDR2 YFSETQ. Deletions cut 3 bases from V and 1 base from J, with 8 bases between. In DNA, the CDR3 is TGCGCCAGCAGCTGGTCAGGGTCCTACGAGCAGTACTTC. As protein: CASSWSGSYEQYF. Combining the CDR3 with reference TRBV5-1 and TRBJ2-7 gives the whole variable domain KAGVTQTPRYLIKTRGQQVTLSCSPISGHRSVSWYQQTPGQGLQFLFEYFSETQRNKGNFPGRFSGRQFSNSRSEMNVSTLELGDSALYLCASSWSGSYEQYFGPGTRLTVT.

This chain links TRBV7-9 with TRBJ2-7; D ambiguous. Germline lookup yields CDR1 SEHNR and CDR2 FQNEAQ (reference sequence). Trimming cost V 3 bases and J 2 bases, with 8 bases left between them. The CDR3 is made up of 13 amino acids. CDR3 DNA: TGTGCCAGCAGCTTTCGAGTTCCCTACGAGCAGTACTTC. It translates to CASSFRVPYEQYF.

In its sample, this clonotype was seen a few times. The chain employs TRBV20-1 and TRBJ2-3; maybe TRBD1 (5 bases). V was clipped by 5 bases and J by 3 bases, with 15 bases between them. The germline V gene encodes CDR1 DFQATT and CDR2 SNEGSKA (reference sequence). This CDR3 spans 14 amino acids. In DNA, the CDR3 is TGCAGTGCTGAATATGGGGCGAGGACAGATACGCAGTATTTT. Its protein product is CSAEYGARTDTQYF.

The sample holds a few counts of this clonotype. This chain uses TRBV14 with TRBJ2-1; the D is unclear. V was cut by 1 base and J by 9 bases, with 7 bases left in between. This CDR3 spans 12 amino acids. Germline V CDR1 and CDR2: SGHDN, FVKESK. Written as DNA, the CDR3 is TGTGCCAGCAGCCAAGGTCTCGTTGAGCAGTTCTTC. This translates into CASSQGLVEQFF. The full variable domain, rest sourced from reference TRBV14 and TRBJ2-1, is EAGVTQFPSHSVIEKGQTVTLRCDPISGHDNLYWYRRVMGKEIKFLLHFVKESKQDESGMPNNRFLAERTGGTYSTLKVQPAELEDSGVYFCASSQGLVEQFFGPGTRLTVL.

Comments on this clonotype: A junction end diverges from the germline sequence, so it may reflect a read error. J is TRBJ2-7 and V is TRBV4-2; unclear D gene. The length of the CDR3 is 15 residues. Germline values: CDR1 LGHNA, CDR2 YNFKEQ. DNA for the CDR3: TGTGCCAGCAACCAAGATTTGGTCAGCTCCTACGAGCAGTACTTC. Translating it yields CASNQDLVSSYEQYF.

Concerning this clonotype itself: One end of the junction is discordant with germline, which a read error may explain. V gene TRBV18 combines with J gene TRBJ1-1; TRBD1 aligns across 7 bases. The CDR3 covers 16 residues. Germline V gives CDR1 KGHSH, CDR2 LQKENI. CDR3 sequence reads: CASSPVSGGMNTEAFF. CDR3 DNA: TGTGCCAGCTCACCAGTTTCAGGGGGGATGAACACCGAAGCTTTCTTT.

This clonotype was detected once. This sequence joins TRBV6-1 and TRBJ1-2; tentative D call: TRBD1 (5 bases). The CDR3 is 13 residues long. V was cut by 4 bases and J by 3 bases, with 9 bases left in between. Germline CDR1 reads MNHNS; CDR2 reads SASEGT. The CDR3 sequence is CASSGTRDYGYTF. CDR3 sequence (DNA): TGTGCCAGCAGTGGGACCAGGGACTATGGCTACACCTTC.

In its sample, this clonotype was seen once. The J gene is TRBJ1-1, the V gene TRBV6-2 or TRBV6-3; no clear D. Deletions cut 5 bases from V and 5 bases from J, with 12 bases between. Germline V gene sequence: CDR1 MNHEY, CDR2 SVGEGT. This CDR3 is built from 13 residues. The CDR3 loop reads CASSPSGWTEAFF. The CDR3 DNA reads TGTGCCAGCAGTCCCTCGGGTTGGACTGAAGCTTTCTTT.

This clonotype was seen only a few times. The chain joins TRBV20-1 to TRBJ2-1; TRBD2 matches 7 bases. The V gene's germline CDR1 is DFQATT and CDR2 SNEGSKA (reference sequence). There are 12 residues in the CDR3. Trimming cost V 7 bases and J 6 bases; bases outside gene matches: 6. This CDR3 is CSGVAGVNEQFF. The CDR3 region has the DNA TGCAGTGGTGTGGCGGGAGTCAATGAGCAGTTCTTC.

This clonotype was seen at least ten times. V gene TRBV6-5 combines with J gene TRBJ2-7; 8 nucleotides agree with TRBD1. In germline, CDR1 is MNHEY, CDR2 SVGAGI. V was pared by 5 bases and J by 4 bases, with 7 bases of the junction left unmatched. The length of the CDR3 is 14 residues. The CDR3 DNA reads TGTGCCAGCAGTCGGACAGGGACGGGGTACGAGCAGTACTTC. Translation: CASSRTGTGYEQYF.

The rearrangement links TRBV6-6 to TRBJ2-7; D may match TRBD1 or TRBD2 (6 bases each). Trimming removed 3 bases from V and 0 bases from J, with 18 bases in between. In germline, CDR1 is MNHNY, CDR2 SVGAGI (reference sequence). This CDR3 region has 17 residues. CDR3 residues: CASSYEEGGQNSYEQYF. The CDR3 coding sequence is TGTGCCAGCAGTTATGAGGAGGGGGGACAAAACTCCTACGAGCAGTACTTC.

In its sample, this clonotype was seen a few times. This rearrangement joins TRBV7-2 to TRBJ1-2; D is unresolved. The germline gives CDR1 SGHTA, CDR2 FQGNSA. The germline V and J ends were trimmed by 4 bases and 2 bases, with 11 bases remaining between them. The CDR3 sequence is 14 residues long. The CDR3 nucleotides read TGTGCCAGCAGCTCCCTGTCCCCAAACTATGGCTACACCTTC. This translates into CASSSLSPNYGYTF.

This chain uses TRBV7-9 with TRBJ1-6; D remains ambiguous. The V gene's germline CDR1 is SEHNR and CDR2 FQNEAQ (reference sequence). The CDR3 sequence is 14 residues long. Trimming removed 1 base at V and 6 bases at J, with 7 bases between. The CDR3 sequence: CASSLGHPNSPLHF. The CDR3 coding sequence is TGTGCCAGCAGCTTAGGACACCCTAATTCACCCCTCCACTTT.

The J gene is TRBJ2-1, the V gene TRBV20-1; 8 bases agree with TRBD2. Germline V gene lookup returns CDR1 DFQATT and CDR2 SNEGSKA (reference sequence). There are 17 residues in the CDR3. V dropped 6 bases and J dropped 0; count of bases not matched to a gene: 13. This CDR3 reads CSAIGSRGLASYNEQFF. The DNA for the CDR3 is TGCAGTGCCATAGGGTCGCGCGGACTAGCCTCCTACAATGAGCAGTTCTTC.

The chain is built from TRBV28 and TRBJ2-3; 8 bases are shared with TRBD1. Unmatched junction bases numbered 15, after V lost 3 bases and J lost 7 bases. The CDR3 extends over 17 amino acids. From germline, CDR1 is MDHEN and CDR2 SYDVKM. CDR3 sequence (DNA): TGTGCCAGCAGTTTCTTCCCAGGGGGCTCGCGGGTACATACGCAGTATTTT. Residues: CASSFFPGGSRVHTQYF.